This T cell receptor beta chain was recorded in a study of T cell responses to AZD1222 COVID-19 vaccine (dated by TCRdb to 2020 to 2023). About the investigation overall: Because spike-specific TCR depth and breadth did not differ between the two schedules, AZD1222 recipients who got a second dose at roughly 4 weeks were pooled with those who got a second dose at roughly 12 weeks. TCR sequencing covered 233 trial participants: 200 to 220 given two doses of AZD1222 and 26 given two doses of MenACWY control vaccine. Trial participants were enrolled by age into subgroups of 18-55, 56-69 and 70-plus years, and around 140, 26 and 57 TCR-sequenced participants, respectively, were included in these subgroups.

What this sample's time point label stands for: baseline before first vaccination. Vaccinee samples were obtained from the UK trials COV001 and COV002, which included a single-blind randomized controlled phase 2/3 trial of AZD1222 (ChAdOx1 nCoV-19) in healthy adults. For TCRbeta chain sequencing, PBMC samples from trial participants were taken at day 0 and at day 28 after the second dose. The CDR3 regions of human TCRbeta chains were subjected to immunosequencing. On the study's bioinformatics: Repertoire TCRs were checked for matches against a reference library of SARS-CoV-2-specific TCRs that had been generated using the MIRA antigen-specificity platform. Breadth was defined as the fraction of unique TCRs that were SARS-CoV-2-associated, and depth was defined as the fraction of total T cells that were SARS-CoV-2-associated. Using the MIRA data, each spike-specific TCR was mapped to the spike region that the TCR reacts to and placed in a CD4 or CD8 class. Log10-transformed breadth and depth values were compared by one-way ANOVA with Sidak's multiple comparisons tests. Imported from immuneACCESS, the table was reduced by TCRdb to in-frame sequences with V and J called. These copies leave out some clones; in studies compared against another copy, an unresolved V gene accounts for under half, and the cause of the remainder is not known. Clonal size and the V and J genes are those of that table, whereas D and trimming came from the DNA. The sample data list 78,000 or so clones, and approximately 88% of these were observed just once. The top ten hold 20% of the sample.

The germline V gene supplies CDR1 MNHEY and CDR2 SVGAGI. Including cysteine and phenylalanine, the CDR3 has 14 amino acids. Only the CDR3 portion is preserved as DNA: 42 bases, with reading frame beginning at the first base. After removal of 5 bases from V and 4 bases from J, the junction retains 4 bases not matched to a gene. Details on this clone: Its specific antigen is unknown. Per-nucleotide qualities are absent, and no much larger clonotype sits a single base away.

The study at large found these results: Because no day 14 peak-response samples were available, repertoires were characterized only after the peak T cell response. Conclusions about previously exposed vaccinees are limited, since just six AZD1222 recipients were seropositive for SARS-CoV-2 at baseline. Participants were mostly white British and included more females than males, and it was suggested by the authors that clonal diversity may have been underestimated. After two AZD1222 doses, both the breadth and the depth of spike-specific TCRs were significantly higher than at day 0 and than in MenACWY recipients. The vaccine-associated CD4 TCRs covered the entire spike protein, and the dominant responses fell in regions 160-218 and 743-854. Nearly half of unique spike-specific TCRs reportedly recognized epitopes outside regions mutated in the B.1.351 and B.1.1.7 variants. The 56-69-year group was small, and its depth increase did not reach significance, likely because of low power.

The sequence derives from an adult in good health. The specimen was peripheral blood, collected on day 0 of AZD1222 vaccination. The V and J genes are TRBV6-5 and TRBJ1-1; TRBD1 lines up with 10 middle nucleotides. The CDR3 reads CASSTTGGGTEAFF. DNA sequence: TGTGCCAGCAGTACGACAGGGGGCGGCACTGAAGCTTTCTTT.